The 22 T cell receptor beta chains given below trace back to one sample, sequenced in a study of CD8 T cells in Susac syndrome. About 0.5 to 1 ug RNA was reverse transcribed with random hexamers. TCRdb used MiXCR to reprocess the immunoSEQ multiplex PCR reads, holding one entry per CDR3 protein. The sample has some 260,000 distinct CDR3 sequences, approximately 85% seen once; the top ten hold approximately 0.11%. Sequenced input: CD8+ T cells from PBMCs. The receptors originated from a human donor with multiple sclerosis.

The CDR3 reads CASSGAPPTYGYTF. The CDR3 DNA reads TGTGCCAGCAGTGGAGCCCCTCCGACCTATGGCTACACCTTC. The J gene is TRBJ1-2, the V gene TRBV2; D gene unclear. CDR3 length: 14 amino acids. Trimming took off 4 bases at V and 4 bases at J, with 13 bases between the two ends. Germline loops: CDR1 SNHLY, CDR2 FYNNEI.

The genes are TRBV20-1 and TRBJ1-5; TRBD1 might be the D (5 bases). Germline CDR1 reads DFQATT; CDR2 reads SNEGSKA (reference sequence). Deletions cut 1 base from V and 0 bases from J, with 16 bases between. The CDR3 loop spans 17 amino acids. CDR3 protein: CSARALLRQSSNQPQHF. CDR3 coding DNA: TGCAGTGCTAGAGCGCTACTACGACAGAGTAGCAATCAGCCCCAGCATTTT.

The CDR3 is CASSLVGGKETQYF. The CDR3 DNA reads TGTGCCAGCAGCTTAGTTGGCGGGAAAGAGACCCAGTACTTC. The V call is TRBV11-2, the J call TRBJ2-5, with a tentative D call TRBD2 (6 bases). Trimming stripped 1 base from V and 3 bases from J, with 9 bases between. In germline, CDR1 is SGHAT, CDR2 FQNNGV. CDR3 length equals 14 residues.

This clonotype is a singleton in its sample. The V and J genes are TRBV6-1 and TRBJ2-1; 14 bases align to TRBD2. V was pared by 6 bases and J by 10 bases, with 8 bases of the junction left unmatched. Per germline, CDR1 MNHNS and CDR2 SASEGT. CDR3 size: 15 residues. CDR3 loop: CASRETSGRVTEQFF. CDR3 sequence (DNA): TGTGCCAGCAGGGAGACTAGCGGGAGGGTAACCGAGCAGTTCTTC.

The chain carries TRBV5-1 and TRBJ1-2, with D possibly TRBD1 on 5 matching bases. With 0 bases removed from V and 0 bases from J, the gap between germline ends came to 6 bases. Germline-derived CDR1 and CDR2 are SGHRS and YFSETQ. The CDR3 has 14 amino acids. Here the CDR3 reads CASSLGTPNYGYTF. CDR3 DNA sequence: TGCGCCAGCAGCTTGGGGACACCTAACTATGGCTACACCTTC.

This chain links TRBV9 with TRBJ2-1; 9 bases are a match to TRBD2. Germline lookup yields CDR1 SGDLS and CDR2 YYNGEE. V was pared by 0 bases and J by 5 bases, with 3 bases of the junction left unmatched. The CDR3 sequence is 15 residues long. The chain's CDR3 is CASSVEEREDNEQFF. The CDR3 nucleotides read TGTGCCAGCAGCGTAGAGGAGCGGGAGGACAATGAGCAGTTCTTC.

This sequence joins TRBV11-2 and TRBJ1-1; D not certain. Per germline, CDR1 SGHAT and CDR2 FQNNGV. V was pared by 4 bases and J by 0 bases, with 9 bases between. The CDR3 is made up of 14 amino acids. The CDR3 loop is CASSSVVVNTEAFF. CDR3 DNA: TGTGCCAGCAGCTCGGTCGTAGTGAACACTGAAGCTTTCTTT.

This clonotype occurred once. The CDR3 DNA reads TGTGCCAGCAGTCCCCTAGCGGGAGGGGCCTACGAGCAGTACTTC. Its translation is CASSPLAGGAYEQYF. V and J are TRBV27 and TRBJ2-7; TRBD2 matches at 12 bases. CDR3 size: 15 residues. V dropped 5 bases and J dropped 2; count of bases not matched to a gene: 4. Germline V gene sequence: CDR1 MNHEY, CDR2 SMNVEV (reference sequence).

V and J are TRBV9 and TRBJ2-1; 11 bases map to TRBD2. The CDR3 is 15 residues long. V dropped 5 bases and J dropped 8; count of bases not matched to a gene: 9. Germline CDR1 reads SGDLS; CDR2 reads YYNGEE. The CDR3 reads CASSLGTSGWDEQFF. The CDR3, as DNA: TGTGCCAGCAGTCTTGGGACTAGCGGTTGGGATGAGCAGTTCTTC.

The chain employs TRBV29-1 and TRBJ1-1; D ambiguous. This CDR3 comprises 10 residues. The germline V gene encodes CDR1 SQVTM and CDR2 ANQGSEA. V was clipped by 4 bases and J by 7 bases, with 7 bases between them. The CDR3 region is CSVAQDEAFF. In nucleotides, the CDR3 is TGCAGCGTTGCCCAGGATGAAGCTTTCTTT.

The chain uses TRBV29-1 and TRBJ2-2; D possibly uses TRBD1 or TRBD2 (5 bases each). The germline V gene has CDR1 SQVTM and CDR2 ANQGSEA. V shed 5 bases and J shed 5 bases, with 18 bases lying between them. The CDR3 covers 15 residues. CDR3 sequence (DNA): TGCAGCGTTCACGGGGCCGAGAAGGGTACCGGGGAGCTGTTTTTT. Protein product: CSVHGAEKGTGELFF.

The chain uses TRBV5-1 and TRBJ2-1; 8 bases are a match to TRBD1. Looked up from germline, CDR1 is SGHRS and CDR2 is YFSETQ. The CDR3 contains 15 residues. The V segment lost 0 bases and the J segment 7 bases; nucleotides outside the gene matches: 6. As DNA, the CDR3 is TGCGCCAGCAGCTTGGTGACAGGGGAGGCGAATGAGCAGTTCTTC. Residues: CASSLVTGEANEQFF. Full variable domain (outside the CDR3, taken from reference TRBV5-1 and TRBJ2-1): KAGVTQTPRYLIKTRGQQVTLSCSPISGHRSVSWYQQTPGQGLQFLFEYFSETQRNKGNFPGRFSGRQFSNSRSEMNVSTLELGDSALYLCASSLVTGEANEQFFGPGTRLTVL.

The CDR3 region is CASSQDPSVDQPQHF. The CDR3 nucleotides are TGTGCCAGCAGCCAAGACCCGTCAGTGGATCAGCCCCAGCATTTT. This sequence joins TRBV3-1 and TRBJ1-5, with D unclear. The CDR3 totals 15 residues. V dropped 0 bases and J dropped 5 bases, with 11 bases sitting between them. CDR1 and CDR2 from the germline V gene are LGHDT and YNNKEL (reference sequence).

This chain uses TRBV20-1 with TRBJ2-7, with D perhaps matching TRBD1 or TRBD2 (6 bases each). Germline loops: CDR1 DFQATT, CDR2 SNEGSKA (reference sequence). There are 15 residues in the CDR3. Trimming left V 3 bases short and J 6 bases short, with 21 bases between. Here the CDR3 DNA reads TGCAGTGCTAGGACGACGGGCAGGGGAGGCGCCGAGCAGTACTTC. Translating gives CSARTTGRGGAEQYF.

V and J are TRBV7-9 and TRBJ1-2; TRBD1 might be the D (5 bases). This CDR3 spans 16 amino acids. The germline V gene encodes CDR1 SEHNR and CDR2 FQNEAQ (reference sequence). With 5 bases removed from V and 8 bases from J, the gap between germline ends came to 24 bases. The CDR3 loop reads CASSHPYRDPVEGYTF. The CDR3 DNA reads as TGTGCCAGCAGCCACCCTTATCGGGACCCAGTGGAGGGCTACACCTTC. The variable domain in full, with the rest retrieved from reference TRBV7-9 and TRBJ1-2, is DTGVSQNPRHKITKRGQNVTFRCDPISEHNRLYWYRQTLGQGPEFLTYFQNEAQLEKSRLLSDRFSAERPKGSFSTLEIQRTEQGDSAMYLCASSHPYRDPVEGYTFGSGTRLTVV.

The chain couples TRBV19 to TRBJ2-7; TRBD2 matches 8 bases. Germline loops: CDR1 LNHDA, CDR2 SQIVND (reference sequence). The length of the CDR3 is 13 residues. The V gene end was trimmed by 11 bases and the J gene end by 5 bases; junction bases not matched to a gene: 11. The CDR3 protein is CAVLGGAIDEQYF. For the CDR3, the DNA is TGTGCCGTCCTCGGGGGGGCAATCGACGAGCAGTACTTC. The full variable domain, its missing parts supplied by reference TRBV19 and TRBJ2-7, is DGGITQSPKYLFRKEGQNVTLSCEQNLNHDAMYWYRQDPGQGLRLIYYSQIVNDFQKGDIAEGYSVSREKKESFPLTVTSAQKNPTAFYLCAVLGGAIDEQYFGPGTRLTVT.

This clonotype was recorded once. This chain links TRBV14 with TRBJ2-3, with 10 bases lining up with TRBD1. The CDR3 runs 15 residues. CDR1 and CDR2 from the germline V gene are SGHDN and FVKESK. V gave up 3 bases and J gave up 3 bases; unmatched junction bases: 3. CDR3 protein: CASSQGQGRTDTQYF. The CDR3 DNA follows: TGTGCCAGCAGCCAGGGACAGGGGCGTACAGATACGCAGTATTTT.

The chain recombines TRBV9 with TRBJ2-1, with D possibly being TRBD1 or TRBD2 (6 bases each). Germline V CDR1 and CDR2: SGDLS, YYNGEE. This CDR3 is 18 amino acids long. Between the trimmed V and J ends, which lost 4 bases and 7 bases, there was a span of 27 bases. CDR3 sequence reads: CASSTSPTGGRMMNEQFF. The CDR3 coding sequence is TGTGCCAGCAGCACCTCCCCTACTGGGGGGCGCATGATGAATGAGCAGTTCTTC.

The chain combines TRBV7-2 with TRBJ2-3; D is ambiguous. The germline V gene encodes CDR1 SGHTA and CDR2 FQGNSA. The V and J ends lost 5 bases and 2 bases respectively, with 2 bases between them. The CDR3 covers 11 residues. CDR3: CASSNTDTQYF. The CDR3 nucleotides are TGTGCCAGCAGCAACACAGATACGCAGTATTTT.

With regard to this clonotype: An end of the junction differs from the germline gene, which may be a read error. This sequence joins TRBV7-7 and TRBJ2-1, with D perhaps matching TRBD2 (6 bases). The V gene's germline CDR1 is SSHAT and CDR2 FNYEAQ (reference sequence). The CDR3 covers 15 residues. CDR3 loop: CASSLGGTPVDEQFF. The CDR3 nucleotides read TGTGCTAGCAGCTTAGGAGGGACCCCCGTGGATGAGCAGTTCTTC.

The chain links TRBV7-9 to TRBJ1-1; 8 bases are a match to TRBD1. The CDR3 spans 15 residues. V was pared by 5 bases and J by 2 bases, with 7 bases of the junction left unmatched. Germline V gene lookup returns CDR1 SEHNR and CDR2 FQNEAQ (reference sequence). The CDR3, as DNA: TGTGCCAGCAGCCCCCAGGGGGCAGACAACACTGAAGCTTTCTTT. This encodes CASSPQGADNTEAFF.

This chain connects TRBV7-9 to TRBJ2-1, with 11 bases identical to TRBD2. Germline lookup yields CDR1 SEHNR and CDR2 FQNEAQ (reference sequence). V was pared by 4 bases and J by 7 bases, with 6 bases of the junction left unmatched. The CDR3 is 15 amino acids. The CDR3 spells CASSSLAGGGNEQFF. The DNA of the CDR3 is TGTGCCAGCAGCTCGTTAGCGGGAGGGGGTAATGAGCAGTTCTTC. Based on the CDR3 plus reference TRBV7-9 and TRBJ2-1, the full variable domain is DTGVSQNPRHKITKRGQNVTFRCDPISEHNRLYWYRQTLGQGPEFLTYFQNEAQLEKSRLLSDRFSAERPKGSFSTLEIQRTEQGDSAMYLCASSSLAGGGNEQFFGPGTRLTVL.